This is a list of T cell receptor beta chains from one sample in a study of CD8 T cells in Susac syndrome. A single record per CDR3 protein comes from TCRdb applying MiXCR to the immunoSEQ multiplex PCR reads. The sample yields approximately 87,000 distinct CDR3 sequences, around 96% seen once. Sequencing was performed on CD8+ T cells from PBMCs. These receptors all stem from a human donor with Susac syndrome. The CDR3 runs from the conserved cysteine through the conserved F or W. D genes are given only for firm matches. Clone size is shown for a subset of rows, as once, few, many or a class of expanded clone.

CDR3: CSASPGPGVTDTQYF
DNA: TGCAGTGCTAGCCCGGGACCAGGGGTCACAGATACGCAGTATTTT
J: TRBJ2-3
D: .
V: TRBV20-1
size: .
length: 15

CDR3: CATSRDSVGGLDGYGYTF
DNA: TGTGCCACCAGCCGCGACTCAGTAGGAGGGTTGGATGGCTATGGCTACACCTTC
J: TRBJ1-2
D: .
V: TRBV15
size: .
length: 18

CDR3: CASSGGAEANEQFF
DNA: TGTGCCAGCAGTGGAGGGGCAGAGGCGAATGAGCAGTTCTTC
J: TRBJ2-1
D: .
V: TRBV9
size: .
length: 14

CDR3: CASSTGTVGEAFF
DNA: TGTGCCAGCAGTACCGGGACAGTGGGTGAAGCTTTCTTT
J: TRBJ1-1
D: TRBD1
V: TRBV9
size: .
length: 13

CDR3: CSVEEEGDRGRRGYTF
DNA: TGCAGCGTTGAAGAAGAGGGGGACAGGGGGCGCCGGGGCTACACCTTC
J: TRBJ1-2
D: TRBD1
V: TRBV29-1
size: .
length: 16

CDR3: CASSQDQFF
DNA: TGCGCCAGCAGCCAAGACCAGTTCTTC
J: TRBJ2-1
D: .
V: TRBV4-3
size: .
length: 9

CDR3: CASGLGGEAFF
DNA: TGTGCTAGTGGTCTCGGTGGGGAAGCTTTCTTT
J: TRBJ1-1
D: .
V: TRBV12-5
size: .
length: 11

CDR3: CATTTGRPYEQYF
DNA: TGTGCCACGACGACAGGCAGACCCTACGAGCAGTACTTC
J: TRBJ2-7
D: .
V: TRBV6-2/TRBV6-3
size: .
length: 13

CDR3: CASSFRVTDTQYF
DNA: TGTGCCAGCAGTTTTCGGGTCACAGATACGCAGTATTTT
J: TRBJ2-3
D: .
V: TRBV28
size: .
length: 13

CDR3: CSARDRVVTYEQYF
DNA: TGCAGTGCTAGAGATAGGGTTGTCACCTACGAGCAGTACTTC
J: TRBJ2-7
D: .
V: TRBV20-1
size: .
length: 14

CDR3: CASSHWDEQYF
DNA: TGTGCCAGCAGCCACTGGGACGAGCAGTACTTC
J: TRBJ2-7
D: .
V: TRBV14
size: .
length: 11

CDR3: CASSIYRGTNTEAFF
DNA: TGTGCCAGCAGCATATACAGGGGGACGAACACTGAAGCTTTCTTT
J: TRBJ1-1
D: TRBD1
V: TRBV13
size: .
length: 15

CDR3: CATSATSGVNTGELFF
DNA: TGTGCCACCAGTGCAACTAGCGGGGTGAACACCGGGGAGCTGTTTTTT
J: TRBJ2-2
D: TRBD2
V: TRBV24-1
size: .
length: 16

CDR3: CASAKRTTGQSYNEQFF
DNA: TGCGCCAGCGCGAAGAGAACCACCGGACAGTCCTACAATGAGCAGTTCTTC
J: TRBJ2-1
D: .
V: TRBV23-1
size: .
length: 17

CDR3: CASRDTRDTQYF
DNA: TGTGCCAGCAGGGACACGAGGGATACGCAGTATTTT
J: TRBJ2-3
D: .
V: TRBV7-9
size: .
length: 12

CDR3: CSARKNREPRGNQPQHF
DNA: TGCAGTGCTAGGAAAAACAGGGAACCCCGGGGCAATCAGCCCCAGCATTTT
J: TRBJ1-5
D: .
V: TRBV20-1
size: .
length: 17

CDR3: CASSYRDSHEKLFF
DNA: TGTGCCAGCAGCTACCGGGACAGCCATGAAAAACTGTTTTTT
J: TRBJ1-4
D: TRBD1
V: TRBV9
size: .
length: 14

CDR3: CASSVNSGNTGELFF
DNA: TGTGCCAGCAGCGTTAACTCTGGGAACACCGGGGAGCTGTTTTTT
J: TRBJ2-2
D: .
V: TRBV6-6
size: .
length: 15

CDR3: CSARGALQETQYF
DNA: TGCAGTGCTAGAGGGGCCCTCCAAGAGACCCAGTACTTC
J: TRBJ2-5
D: .
V: TRBV20-1
size: once
length: 13

CDR3: CASSQDAGFSGANVLTF
DNA: TGCGCCAGCAGCCAAGATGCGGGTTTCTCTGGGGCCAACGTCCTGACTTTC
J: TRBJ2-6
D: .
V: TRBV4-1
size: .
length: 17

CDR3: CASSLEGSSYEQYF
DNA: TGTGCCAGCAGCTTAGAGGGCTCCTCCTACGAGCAGTACTTC
J: TRBJ2-7
D: .
V: TRBV7-2
size: .
length: 14

CDR3: CASSSLRAHGPGELFF
DNA: TGTGCCAGCAGTTCCCTTAGGGCCCACGGACCGGGGGAGCTGTTTTTT
J: TRBJ2-2
D: .
V: TRBV28
size: .
length: 16

CDR3: CASSSGLYNEQFF
DNA: TGTGCCAGCAGCTCAGGGCTCTACAATGAGCAGTTCTTC
J: TRBJ2-1
D: .
V: TRBV7-9
size: .
length: 13

CDR3: CASRTGGANQPQHF
DNA: TGTGCCAGCAGGACAGGTGGAGCCAATCAGCCCCAGCATTTT
J: TRBJ1-5
D: .
V: TRBV6-2/TRBV6-3
size: .
length: 14

CDR3: CASSHGPFYGYTF
DNA: TGTGCCAGCAGTCACGGACCCTTCTATGGCTACACCTTC
J: TRBJ1-2
D: .
V: TRBV28
size: .
length: 13

CDR3: CATSDTRQGQVTDTQYF
DNA: TGTGCCACCAGTGATACCAGACAGGGCCAGGTAACAGATACGCAGTATTTT
J: TRBJ2-3
D: TRBD1
V: TRBV24-1
size: .
length: 17

CDR3: CASGRGTGELFF
DNA: TGTGCCAGCGGGAGGGGTACCGGGGAGCTGTTTTTT
J: TRBJ2-2
D: TRBD2
V: TRBV28
size: .
length: 12

CDR3: CSAPGTSGSPSYNEQFF
DNA: TGCAGTGCGCCCGGGACTAGCGGATCCCCCTCCTACAATGAGCAGTTCTTC
J: TRBJ2-1
D: TRBD2
V: TRBV20-1
size: .
length: 17

CDR3: CAWGTANTGELFF
DNA: TGTGCCTGGGGGACAGCGAACACCGGGGAGCTGTTTTTT
J: TRBJ2-2
D: TRBD1
V: TRBV30
size: .
length: 13

CDR3: CAWIVRDRRDTQYF
DNA: TGTGCCTGGATTGTACGCGACCGGAGAGATACGCAGTATTTT
J: TRBJ2-3
D: .
V: TRBV30
size: .
length: 14

CDR3: CSARSDRGLSQCCYNTEAFF
DNA: TGCAGTGCTAGGTCCGACAGGGGGCTTTCCCAGTGCTGTTATAACACTGAAGCTTTCTTT
J: TRBJ1-1
D: TRBD1
V: TRBV20-1
size: .
length: 20